Detailed here is one T cell receptor (beta chain). Antigen specificity is unknown. The data originate from a study of T cell clonotyping in hematopoietic cell transplantation. Points from the study as a whole: After transplant, recipient diversity fell while pathologically expanded clonotypes grew through day 180. Cells were unsorted, so CD4 and CD8 contributions were not separated.

Some clones are missing from TCRdb's copy, which holds only in-frame ones; the method was immunoSEQ multiplex PCR. The repertoire consists of 15,000 to 20,000 clones, with over 65% occurring once and the leading ten covering 4% to 4.5%. Germline V gene data show CDR1 as SGHRS and CDR2 as YFSETQ. The V and J ends lost 2 bases and 4 bases, in that order; junction bases with no gene match: 10. The CDR3 sequence is 18 residues long. Recipients were bled about 28 days pretransplant and at posttransplant days 30, 100, 180. The TCR sequence derives from a male patient over 55 who had an allogeneic stem cell transplant from a related donor, so the T cells may come from the graft donor. Some clones in this sample may be carry-over from other donors' samples. The specimen comprised PBMCs, sampled 100 days after allogeneic stem cell transplant. V and J are TRBV5-1 and TRBJ2-2; 11 nucleotides agree with TRBD2. The CDR3: CASSFEPLAGDTTGELFF. The CDR3 region has the DNA TGCGCCAGCAGCTTCGAACCACTAGCGGGGGATACCACCGGGGAGCTGTTTTTT.